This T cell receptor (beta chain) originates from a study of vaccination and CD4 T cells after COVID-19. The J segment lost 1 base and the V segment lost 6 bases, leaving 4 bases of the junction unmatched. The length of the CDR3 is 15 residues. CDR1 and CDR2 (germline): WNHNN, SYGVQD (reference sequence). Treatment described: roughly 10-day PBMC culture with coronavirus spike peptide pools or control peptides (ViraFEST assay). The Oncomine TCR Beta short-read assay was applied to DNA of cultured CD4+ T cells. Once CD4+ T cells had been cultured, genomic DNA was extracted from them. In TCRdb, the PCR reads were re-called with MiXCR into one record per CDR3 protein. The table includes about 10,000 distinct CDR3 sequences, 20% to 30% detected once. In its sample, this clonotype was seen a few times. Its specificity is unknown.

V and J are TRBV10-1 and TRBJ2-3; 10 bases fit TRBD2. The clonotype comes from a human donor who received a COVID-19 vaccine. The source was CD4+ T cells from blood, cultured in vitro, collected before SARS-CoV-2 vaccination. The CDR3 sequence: CASSITSGGTDTQYF. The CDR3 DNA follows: TGCGCCAGCAGCATAACTAGCGGGGGCACAGATACGCAGTATTTT.